One sample yielded the 13 T cell receptor beta chains listed below, sequenced in a study of blood T cell repertoires in COVID-19. Profiling relied on immunoSEQ multiplex PCR, and the TCRdb table lists in-frame clones only, not all of them. The repertoire includes 85,000 to 110,000 clones, about 85% of them detected once, and 3.1% sits in the top ten. The sample was peripheral blood. These receptors were collected from a man aged 50 to 60 in a cohort sampled during active COVID-19.

The chain uses TRBV10-3 and TRBJ1-3, with D uncertain. The length of the CDR3 is 15 residues. Germline CDR1 reads ENHRY; CDR2 reads SYGVKD. With 4 bases removed from V and 0 bases from J, the gap between germline ends came to 10 bases. This CDR3 is CAISANGLSGNTIYF. CDR3 DNA: TGTGCCATCAGTGCTAACGGACTCTCTGGAAACACCATATATTTT.

This chain links TRBV24-1 with TRBJ2-2; 7 bases are a match to TRBD1. Germline lookup yields CDR1 KGHDR and CDR2 SFDVKD. With 12 bases clipped from V and 4 bases from J, the junction kept 13 bases outside the gene matches. CDR3 length: 15 residues. The CDR3 coding sequence is TGTGCCGTAAAGCCCCGACAGGGTGGCACCGGGGAGCTGTTTTTT. Translation gives CAVKPRQGGTGELFF.

V and J are TRBV2 and TRBJ2-7; weak D call: TRBD2 (5 bases). Trimming shortened V by 7 bases and J by 4 bases, and 14 bases separated the two germline ends. Germline V gene lookup returns CDR1 SNHLY and CDR2 FYNNEI. The CDR3 sequence is 13 residues long. As DNA, the CDR3 is TGTGCCAGCACAACTAGTCGAACGTACGAGCAGTACGTC. Residues: CASTTSRTYEQYV.

The chain employs TRBV28 and TRBJ1-5; possibly TRBD1 for D (6 bases). Between the trimmed V and J ends, which lost 6 bases and 2 bases, there was a span of 23 bases. The CDR3 contains 18 residues. Germline CDR1 reads MDHEN; CDR2 reads SYDVKM. As DNA, the CDR3 is TGTGCCAGCAGGCCCGGGAACAGGGAACCTATCGGCAATCAGCCCCAGCATTTT. This sequence encodes CASRPGNREPIGNQPQHF.

This rearrangement joins TRBV5-8 to TRBJ2-5, with TRBD1 identical over 8 bases. The CDR3 consists of 16 residues. Germline loops: CDR1 SGHTS, CDR2 YDEGEE. V gave up 0 bases and J gave up 5 bases; unmatched junction bases: 9. CDR3 DNA: TGTGCCAGCAGCTTGGGAACGACAGGGGTTACGGAGACCCAGTACTTC. Its protein is CASSLGTTGVTETQYF.

The chain recombines TRBV27 with TRBJ2-1, with 10 bases fitting TRBD1. Per germline, CDR1 MNHEY and CDR2 SMNVEV (reference sequence). The CDR3 is 15 amino acids. After removal of 5 bases from V and 7 bases from J, the junction contained 8 bases not matched to a gene. CDR3 nucleotide sequence: TGTGCCAGCAGTCCGGGACAGGGGACTCGGAATGAGCAGTTCTTC. Its translation is CASSPGQGTRNEQFF.

The gene calls are TRBV4-1 and TRBJ2-1, with TRBD2 matching 8 bases. The V gene's germline CDR1 is MGHRA and CDR2 YSYEKL. The CDR3 contains 16 residues. V dropped 1 base and J dropped 7; count of bases not matched to a gene: 9. The CDR3 loop reads CASSQGKRGTGNEQFF. CDR3 DNA sequence: TGCGCCAGCAGCCAAGGTAAGCGGGGGACGGGGAATGAGCAGTTCTTC.

The chain employs TRBV7-3 and TRBJ2-5; 8 bases align to TRBD2. Trimming at V came to 3 bases and at J to 2 bases, leaving 8 bases not matched to a gene. This CDR3 is built from 16 residues. Germline V lookup: CDR1 SGHTA, CDR2 FQGTGA. CDR3 region: CASSFGAGGRQETQYF. Here the CDR3 DNA reads TGTGCCAGCAGCTTCGGGGCGGGGGGCCGACAAGAGACCCAGTACTTC.

This CDR3 reads CASSLDRVDEQFF. DNA of the CDR3: TGCGCCAGCAGCCTCGACAGGGTCGATGAGCAGTTCTTC. The chain combines TRBV5-1 with TRBJ2-1, with TRBD1 matching 7 bases. Germline V gene sequence: CDR1 SGHRS, CDR2 YFSETQ. V lost 4 bases to trimming and J lost 8 bases; unmatched junction nucleotides: 6. The CDR3 is 13 residues long.

This clone came up once. V and J are TRBV5-1 and TRBJ2-2, with no clear D. Germline assignment: CDR1 SGHRS and CDR2 YFSETQ. Trimming stripped 0 bases from V and 4 bases from J, with 16 bases between. This CDR3 has 17 residues. DNA of the CDR3: TGCGCCAGCAGCTTGGCCCTCGTAGATTCGTTCACCGGGGAGCTGTTTTTT. Translation gives CASSLALVDSFTGELFF.

This sequence joins TRBV7-2 and TRBJ2-1; the match to TRBD2 covers 9 bases. The V segment lost 5 bases and the J segment 4 bases; nucleotides outside the gene matches: 6. Germline V lookup: CDR1 SGHTA, CDR2 FQGNSA. CDR3 length: 15 amino acids. CDR3 in amino acids: CASSPPSGAYNEQFF. The DNA of the CDR3 is TGTGCCAGCAGCCCCCCTAGCGGGGCTTACAATGAGCAGTTCTTC.

This clone has a single count. CDR3 protein: CASTDLETGLAGGDTNTGELFF. In DNA form, the CDR3 reads TGTGCCAGCACCGATTTAGAGACGGGACTAGCGGGGGGCGACACGAACACCGGGGAGCTGTTTTTT. The chain recombines TRBV7-6 with TRBJ2-2; 15 nucleotides match TRBD2. Per the germline V gene, CDR1 is SGHVS and CDR2 is FNYEAQ. After removal of 7 bases from V and 0 bases from J, the junction contained 18 bases not matched to a gene. This CDR3 spans 22 amino acids.

The chain joins TRBV5-1 to TRBJ2-2; D is ambiguous. The CDR3 runs 14 residues. V was trimmed by 5 bases and J by 7 bases, leaving 15 bases between them. Germline-derived CDR1 and CDR2 are SGHRS and YFSETQ. The CDR3 spells CASREELQDGELFF. CDR3 DNA: TGCGCCAGCAGGGAAGAGCTCCAGGACGGGGAGCTGTTTTTT. The full variable domain, rest sourced from reference TRBV5-1 and TRBJ2-2, is KAGVTQTPRYLIKTRGQQVTLSCSPISGHRSVSWYQQTPGQGLQFLFEYFSETQRNKGNFPGRFSGRQFSNSRSEMNVSTLELGDSALYLCASREELQDGELFFGEGSRLTVL.